This T cell receptor (beta chain) is drawn from a study of a mutant IDH1 vaccine in newly diagnosed glioma. As for the study in general: Of treated patients, 62.5% were men and about 38% women, averaging 40.4 years. V12 came at week 35, V13 at week 47. General study points: Apparently, pseudoprogression bore no relation to changes among the top peripheral T cell clonotypes.

Produced via immunoSEQ multiplex PCR; TCRdb's table is partial and in-frame only. The top ten hold around 29% of the sample, which has fewer than 35,000 clones, about 86% seen once. As concerns this clone: The antigen remains undetermined.

The time point denotes: week 47, end of study. Each dose delivered 300 ug of mutant IDH1 20-mer peptide subcutaneously with imiquimod. The sequence was obtained from a man aged 25-40 years with glioma. Sequencing used PBMCs, obtained from a glioma patient whose treatment included an IDH1 peptide vaccine.

DNA of the CDR3: TGTGCCAGCAGTTCATGGACAAATGAAAAACTGTTTTTT. It encodes CASSSWTNEKLFF. The chain couples TRBV2 to TRBJ1-4; tentative D call: TRBD1 (5 bases). This CDR3 comprises 13 residues. Deletions cut 5 bases from V and 5 bases from J, with 9 bases between. The germline CDR1 and CDR2 sequences are SNHLY and FYNNEI.